Given below is one T cell receptor (beta chain) in context. Under the authors' procedure: Reference gene primer amplification gave nucleated cell count estimates. Sequenced by immunoSEQ multiplex PCR; TCRdb stores in-frame clones only, minus some. For V, J and clone size, that table is used; D and trimming come from the DNA. The profile shows around 170,000 clones, around 88% of them singletons. These data originate in a study of blood T cell repertoires in COVID-19. Looking at the study overall: Whether acute or convalescent, the COVID-19 samples came from the United States, Italy and Spain. Sources were T cells, B-cell-depleted T cells, or PBMCs; the material itself was cDNA or gDNA.

Germline V gives CDR1 MDHEN, CDR2 SYDVKM. The CDR3 has 13 amino acids. V lost 10 bases and J lost 6; bases outside the gene matches: 5. The receptor's source is a young woman with acute or convalescent COVID-19. The V and J genes are TRBV28 and TRBJ1-4; 10 bases agree with TRBD1. The sample comprised peripheral blood. CDR3 sequence reads: CATRTGGDEKLFF. The CDR3 coding sequence is TGTGCCACCCGGACAGGGGGTGATGAAAAACTGTTTTTT.